Below are 18 T cell receptor beta chains sequenced from a single sample in a study of memory CD4+ T cells and cytomegalovirus serostatus. The sort gate was single viable CD3+CD4+CD8-CD45RO+ cells for memory CD4+ T cells. Sequenced by immunoSEQ multiplex PCR; TCRdb stores in-frame clones only, minus some. The sample comprises 55,000 to 80,000 clones, about 78% of which are singletons, and approximately 4.8% rests with the top ten. The sequenced sample consisted of memory CD4+ T cells from blood. These receptors originate from an adult in good health and CMV-seropositive.

This clone is termed medium-sized. The genes are TRBV18 and TRBJ1-1; D is undetermined. Between the trimmed V and J ends, which lost 6 bases and 2 bases, there was a span of 7 bases. The CDR3 is 12 amino acids. In germline, CDR1 is KGHSH, CDR2 LQKENI. CDR3 residues: CASSRPNTEAFF. The DNA of the CDR3 is TGTGCCAGCTCCCGGCCCAACACTGAAGCTTTCTTT. Filled out from reference TRBV18 and TRBJ1-1, the complete variable domain reads NAGVMQNPRHLVRRRGQEARLRCSPMKGHSHVYWYRQLPEEGLKFMVYLQKENIIDESGMPKERFSAEFPKEGPSILRIQQVVRGDSAAYFCASSRPNTEAFFGQGTRLTVV.

The CDR3 DNA is TGTGCCACCTTCGGCCCCTTTTTAGATACGCAGTATTTT. The encoded protein is CATFGPFLDTQYF. The chain couples TRBV28 to TRBJ2-3; no firm D call. CDR1 is MDHEN, CDR2 SYDVKM, per germline. This CDR3 contains 13 residues. V lost 10 bases and J lost 5, with 16 bases in between.

The rearrangement uses TRBV18 and TRBJ1-1, with a possible D match to TRBD1 (5 bases). The V and J ends lost 3 bases and 0 bases respectively, with 14 bases between them. Germline loops: CDR1 KGHSH, CDR2 LQKENI. The CDR3 runs to 16 residues. DNA of the CDR3: TGTGCCAGCTCACCGATTCCCGGACACTTGAACACTGAAGCTTTCTTT. Protein sequence: CASSPIPGHLNTEAFF.

The chain couples TRBV7-3 to TRBJ2-2; TRBD1 agrees at 8 bases. The germline V gene encodes CDR1 SGHTA and CDR2 FQGTGA. V was pared by 3 bases and J by 4 bases, with 4 bases of the junction left unmatched. This CDR3 spans 15 amino acids. The CDR3 DNA reads as TGTGCCAGCAGCTTCTTCACAGGGGGCACCGGGGAGCTGTTTTTT. This codes for CASSFFTGGTGELFF. The full variable domain, with the rest looked up from reference TRBV7-3 and TRBJ2-2, is GAGVSQTPSNKVTEKGKYVELRCDPISGHTALYWYRQSLGQGPEFLIYFQGTGAADDSGLPNDRFFAVRPEGSVSTLKIQRTERGDSAVYLCASSFFTGGTGELFFGEGSRLTVL.

V is TRBV23-1 and J is TRBJ1-5; 10 bases agree with TRBD1. TRBV23-1 is an open reading frame whose function is uncertain. J gave up 1 base and V 0 bases, and 6 bases lay outside the gene matches. This CDR3 spans 18 amino acids. The CDR3 region is CASSQSMGQGYSNQPQHF. The CDR3 DNA reads as TGCGCCAGCAGTCAATCGATGGGACAGGGGTACAGCAATCAGCCCCAGCATTTT.

The chain uses TRBV6-5 and TRBJ2-7, with D perhaps TRBD1 or TRBD2 (6 bases each). The germline CDR1 and CDR2 sequences are MNHEY and SVGAGI. The ends were cut back, 0 bases at V and 1 base at J, with 10 bases in the middle. This CDR3 region has 15 residues. The CDR3 bases are TGTGCCAGCAGTTACTCAACGGGGGCATCCTACGAGCAGTACTTC. The encoded protein is CASSYSTGASYEQYF.

The chain joins TRBV28 to TRBJ2-2; TRBD1 matches 10 bases. The V and J ends lost 5 bases and 5 bases, in that order; junction bases with no gene match: 11. The CDR3 length is 17 residues. From germline, CDR1 is MDHEN and CDR2 SYDVKM. The CDR3 coding sequence is TGTGCCAGCAGTCCCACCTGGACAGGGGGGGGTACCGGGGAGCTGTTTTTT. Translated: CASSPTWTGGGTGELFF.

The rearrangement links TRBV4-3 to TRBJ1-5, with TRBD1 as a possible D gene (5 bases). The V gene's germline CDR1 is LGHNA and CDR2 YSLEER. The CDR3 loop spans 16 amino acids. Trimming took off 1 base at V and 1 base at J, with 11 bases between the two ends. CDR3 sequence: CASSQGAWDSNQPQHF. The CDR3 DNA sequence: TGCGCCAGCAGCCAAGGGGCCTGGGACAGCAATCAGCCCCAGCATTTT.

The chain combines TRBV4-2 with TRBJ2-5; D gene uncertain. The J call is uncertain, as TRBJ2-7 better fits the DNA end. Germline V gene lookup returns CDR1 LGHNA and CDR2 YNFKEQ. The CDR3 consists of 14 residues. The CDR3 DNA reads TGTGCCAGCAGCTCTGTGGACCCCCCCTACGAGCAGTACTTC. Its translation is CASSSVDPPYEQYF.

The CDR3 region has the DNA TGTGCCAGCAGCTTGGAGGGGGGGCTAGCGGGCACCGGGGAGCTGTTTTTT. Amino acid sequence: CASSLEGGLAGTGELFF. The chain carries TRBV5-4 and TRBJ2-2; 8 nucleotides agree with TRBD2. Germline loops: CDR1 SGHNT, CDR2 YYREEE (reference sequence). J was trimmed by 4 bases and V by 0 bases; bases with no gene match: 8. The CDR3 sequence is 17 residues long.

This clone has only one observation. The J gene is TRBJ2-3, the V gene TRBV6-1; TRBD2 aligns across 9 bases. The ends lost 8 bases at V and 4 bases at J; junction bases unmatched: 10. CDR3 length: 15 residues. CDR1 MNHNS and CDR2 SASEGT come from the germline V gene. In nucleotides, the CDR3 is TGTGCCAGCGTTCCCGGGACTAGCAAGGCAGATACGCAGTATTTT. This codes for CASVPGTSKADTQYF.

This rearrangement joins TRBV27 to TRBJ2-7; D might be TRBD1 (6 bases). Trimming pared 1 base from V and 5 bases from J, leaving 12 bases between. The CDR3 is made up of 14 amino acids. CDR1 MNHEY and CDR2 SMNVEV come from the germline V gene (reference sequence). The CDR3 nucleotides read TGTGCCAGCAGTTTATACGGGACATCGAACGAGCAGTACTTC. Its protein is CASSLYGTSNEQYF.

The chain uses TRBV10-3 and TRBJ2-1; 8 nucleotides match TRBD1. CDR1 and CDR2 from the germline V gene are ENHRY and SYGVKD. There are 14 residues in the CDR3. V dropped 3 bases and J dropped 5; count of bases not matched to a gene: 3. CDR3 sequence (DNA): TGTGCCATCAGTGACAGGGGGCTTAACAATGAGCAGTTCTTC. Translated: CAISDRGLNNEQFF.

In this sample, this clone turned up a few times. The rearrangement joins TRBV5-6 to TRBJ1-5; 8 bases are shared with TRBD1. Germline V CDR1 and CDR2: SGHDT, YYEEEE. The CDR3 runs 14 residues. V trimming: 9 bases; J trimming: 2 bases; junction bases outside the gene matches: 7. The chain's CDR3 is CATTDRGGNQPQHF. CDR3 DNA sequence: TGTGCCACAACAGACAGGGGAGGCAATCAGCCCCAGCATTTT.

Notes on this clone: A read error may produce the germline difference seen at one junction end. The V call is TRBV28, the J call TRBJ1-1; D gene uncertain. This CDR3 comprises 14 residues. CDR1 and CDR2 (germline): MDHEN, SYDVKM. The CDR3 DNA follows: TGTGCCAGCAGTTTAGACACAGTGAAGACTGAAGCTTTCTTT. This translates into CASSLDTVKTEAFF.

This chain connects TRBV5-1 to TRBJ1-3, with D possibly TRBD1 on 5 matching bases. CDR3 size: 15 residues. V was trimmed by 4 bases and J by 4 bases, leaving 15 bases between them. Germline CDR1 is SGHRS and CDR2 is YFSETQ. Written as DNA, the CDR3 is TGCGCCAGCAGCACCGGGGGGGGTTCCGGAAACACCATATATTTT. It codes for CASSTGGGSGNTIYF.

The chain carries TRBV6-4 and TRBJ1-1; TRBD1 agrees at 7 bases. CDR3 size: 15 residues. Germline loops: CDR1 MRHNA, CDR2 SNTAGT. V shed 5 bases and J 1 base; nucleotides not matched to a gene: 7. For the CDR3, the DNA is TGTGCCAGCAGTCTATACGCAGGGGGGAACACTGAAGCTTTCTTT. Translated: CASSLYAGGNTEAFF.

This rearrangement joins TRBV19 to TRBJ2-2; the match to TRBD2 covers 8 bases. J gave up 0 bases and V 7 bases, and 4 bases lay outside the gene matches. Germline V gene data show CDR1 as LNHDA and CDR2 as SQIVND (reference sequence). CDR3 size: 15 residues. CDR3 coding DNA: TGTGCCAGTACGGGCGGGAGGACGAACACCGGGGAGCTGTTTTTT. It codes for CASTGGRTNTGELFF.